This is a list of T cell receptor beta chains from one sample in a study of graft-versus-host responses after intestinal transplantation. Which antigens these TCRs recognize remains unknown. The assay was immunoSEQ multiplex PCR, and TCRdb's table has in-frame clones only and misses some. Counted here are just under 65,000 clones, approximately 91% occurring once; the ten biggest clones make up 1.7%. The material was unstimulated CD8+ T cells sorted from spleen or lymph node cells, obtained before transplant. All receptors come from a human donor who was the organ donor for an intestinal transplant. Each CDR3 is given without its conserved first and last residue.

>TRBV13|TRBJ1-2
ASSLRDRGPYGYT
>TRBV5-1|TRBJ2-5
ASSLVGVRVEGQETQY
>TRBV10-3|TRBJ1-1
AISAVGVYGTEAF
>TRBV4-2|TRBJ2-7
ASSQDGLAGPQDSYEQY
>TRBV6-6|TRBJ2-3
ASSYSLFGDTQY
>TRBV10-3|TRBJ2-7
AISERGPGGPSYEQY
>TRBV5-4|TRBJ2-7
ASSPRRAEEQY
>TRBV27|TRBJ1-1
ASSPTRQGPEAF
>TRBV4-1|TRBJ1-1
ASSQENIYTEAF
>TRBV30|TRBJ2-1
AWKLAGDYNEQF
>TRBV27|TRBJ2-1
ASSPTSEF
>TRBV7-2|TRBJ2-3
ASSIRLAGGPMGTDTQY
>TRBV19|TRBJ1-5
ASSIVLHRVSQPQH
>TRBV4-1|TRBJ1-5
ASSQRHAGNQPQH
>TRBV6-1|TRBJ2-1
ASESASGSYNEQF
>TRBV5-6|TRBJ2-7
ASSVGGTSDYEQY
>TRBV25-1|TRBJ2-7
ASSEGGASGSRYEQY
>TRBV6-6|TRBJ2-1
ASSYLPRYNEQF
>TRBV7-9|TRBJ1-1
ASSLAEGVTEAF
>TRBV9|TRBJ2-3
ASSTLAGAGADTQY
>TRBV18|TRBJ2-1
ASSPGGEGRVEQF
>TRBV6-1|TRBJ1-5
ASSEQGGAGNQPQH
>TRBV9|TRBJ1-5
ASSVGAGQQPQH
>TRBV7-6|TRBJ2-7
ASSRPGASYEQY
>TRBV9|TRBJ2-1
ASSVGLAGGPRNEQF
>TRBV27|TRBJ2-1
ASSFGLDGAEQF
>TRBV12-1|TRBJ2-5
AHPHGQRLQETQY
>TRBV5-6|TRBJ2-1
ASSFSRWGLAPDEQF
>TRBV30|TRBJ2-3
AWSAGGQGADTQY
>TRBV6-5|TRBJ2-7
ASTEDRRNYEQY
>TRBV7-2|TRBJ2-1
ASSLEAGEYNEQF
>TRBV9|TRBJ2-1
ASSVLEGAVYNEQF
>TRBV28|TRBJ2-1
ASSPSSGRAYNEQF
>TRBV2|TRBJ2-7
ASSEGQDYTYEQY
>TRBV19|TRBJ1-4
ASSADEKLF
>TRBV27|TRBJ2-3
ASSTGTRRPDTQY
>TRBV27|TRBJ2-3
ASSLGLTYTQY
>TRBV5-1|TRBJ1-2
ASSVWLAGGRGYGYT
>TRBV4-2|TRBJ2-1
ASSQESGGYNEQF
>TRBV7-9|TRBJ2-7
ASSPPTVFYEQY
>TRBV25-1|TRBJ2-1
ASSEFSSYNEQF
>TRBV9|TRBJ2-5
ASSEGSGRGETQY
>TRBV7-3|TRBJ2-3
ASSTWGDDTDTQY
>TRBV5-1|TRBJ2-3
ASSQGGDTQY
>TRBV7-9|TRBJ2-5
ASSLVLAGARETQY
>TRBV15|TRBJ2-1
ATSRAIAGGSEQF
>TRBV9|TRBJ1-5
ASSVGAGDQPQH
>TRBV13|TRBJ2-5
ASSLLREETQY
>TRBV5-6|TRBJ2-2
ASSPHGGATGELF
>TRBV2|TRBJ1-4
ASSEGAAGGEKLF
>TRBV7-2|TRBJ2-7
ASSSFRGPYEQY
>TRBV19|TRBJ2-7
ASSFGGSGEQY
>TRBV25-1|TRBJ1-2
ASSTGLYGYT
>TRBV19|TRBJ2-7
ASSLSAWTSGIYEQY
>TRBV19|TRBJ2-1
ASSIEAPRGLYNEQF
>TRBV9|TRBJ2-2
ASSSSGTGELF
>TRBV5-6|TRBJ2-1
ASSRRGRVEQF
>TRBV13|TRBJ1-1
ASSLPGQGEPEAF
>TRBV30|TRBJ2-1
AWLSGNEQF